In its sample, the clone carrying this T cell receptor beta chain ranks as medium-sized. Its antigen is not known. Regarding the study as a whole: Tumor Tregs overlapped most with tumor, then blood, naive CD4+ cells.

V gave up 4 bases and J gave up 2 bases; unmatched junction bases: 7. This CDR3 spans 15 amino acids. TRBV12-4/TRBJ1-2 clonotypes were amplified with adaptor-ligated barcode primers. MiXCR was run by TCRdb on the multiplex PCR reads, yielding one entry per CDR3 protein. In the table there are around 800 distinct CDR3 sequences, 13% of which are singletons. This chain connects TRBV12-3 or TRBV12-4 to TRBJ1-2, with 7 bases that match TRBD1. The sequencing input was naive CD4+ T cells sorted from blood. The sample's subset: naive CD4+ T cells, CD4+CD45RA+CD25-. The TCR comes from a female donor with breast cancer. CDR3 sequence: CASSSRTGFNYGYTF. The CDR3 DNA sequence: TGTGCCAGCAGTTCGAGGACAGGCTTCAACTATGGCTACACCTTC.